Shown below are 30 T cell receptor beta chains from a single sample sequenced in a study of cytomegalovirus exposure and HLA in healthy donors. This table comes from immunoSEQ multiplex PCR, and its TCRdb copy is limited to in-frame clones, with some not included. The repertoire holds 220,000 or so clones, with roughly 84% as singletons. Specimen: PBMCs. These TCRs come from a woman younger than 35 in good health and CMV-seropositive.

This clone showed up just once. DNA of the CDR3: TGCGCCAGCAGCCAAGTCCTAGCGGGAGGAGCCACGGGACATGAGCAGTTCTTC. Residues: CASSQVLAGGATGHEQFF. The V call is TRBV4-1, the J call TRBJ2-1, with 11 bases matching TRBD2. Germline loops: CDR1 MGHRA, CDR2 YSYEKL. The CDR3 has 18 residues. The ends lost 1 base at V and 8 bases at J; junction bases unmatched: 13.

The chain is built from TRBV28 and TRBJ1-2; 8 nucleotides match TRBD1. Germline CDR1 MDHEN, CDR2 SYDVKM. The CDR3 has 14 residues. V dropped 8 bases and J dropped 4; count of bases not matched to a gene: 9. CDR3 loop: CASQTGDRVYGYTF. The CDR3 nucleotides are TGTGCCAGCCAGACAGGGGACAGAGTCTATGGCTACACCTTC.

Comment on this clone: Other DNA sequences within the sample encode an identical CDR3. The gene calls are TRBV7-9 and TRBJ2-7, with 10 bases identical to TRBD1. CDR1 is SEHNR and CDR2 is FQNEAQ in the germline V gene (reference sequence). The CDR3 sequence is 15 residues long. With V trimmed by 1 base and J by 5 bases, 5 bases remained unmatched. The CDR3 reads CASSLGQGAKDEQYF. In DNA form, the CDR3 reads TGTGCCAGCAGCTTAGGACAGGGGGCGAAGGACGAGCAGTACTTC.

This chain links TRBV11-2 with TRBJ1-5; D is undetermined. V gave up 4 bases and J gave up 0 bases, with 13 bases separating them. The CDR3 is 16 amino acids. Germline V gene data show CDR1 as SGHAT and CDR2 as FQNNGV. The DNA of the CDR3 is TGTGCCAGCAGCTCCAGTACGGGATATAGCAATCAGCCCCAGCATTTT. It translates to CASSSSTGYSNQPQHF.

This chain uses TRBV27 with TRBJ2-1; TRBD2 aligns across 7 bases. Germline CDR1 is MNHEY and CDR2 is SMNVEV (reference sequence). V was clipped by 2 bases and J by 2 bases; unmatched bases: 6. This CDR3 has 16 residues. The CDR3 region is CASSLTSAIAYNEQFF. CDR3 bases: TGTGCCAGCAGTTTAACTAGCGCGATAGCCTACAATGAGCAGTTCTTC.

V is TRBV7-3 and J is TRBJ1-2, with D possibly TRBD1 on 5 matching bases. The V end was cut by 5 bases, the J end by 4 bases, with 17 bases between. The CDR3 runs 15 residues. Germline V gene sequence: CDR1 SGHTA, CDR2 FQGTGA. CDR3 in amino acids: CASSPTVETSYGYTF. The CDR3 DNA reads as TGTGCCAGCAGCCCGACAGTAGAAACATCCTATGGCTACACCTTC.

This chain links TRBV7-3 with TRBJ1-1; D is possibly TRBD1 (5 bases). Between the trimmed V and J ends, which lost 2 bases and 5 bases, there was a span of 12 bases. Germline V lookup: CDR1 SGHTA, CDR2 FQGTGA. CDR3 size: 14 residues. The CDR3, as DNA: TGTGCCAGCAGCTTATCTCCTTCAGGGACTGAAGCTTTCTTT. As protein: CASSLSPSGTEAFF.

The chain has TRBV6-1 and TRBJ2-7; 11 nucleotides match TRBD2. The CDR3 consists of 14 residues. Germline trimming cut 5 bases from V and 7 bases from J; bases unmatched to any gene: 7. Germline CDR1 and CDR2: MNHNS and SASEGT. CDR3 sequence reads: CASSLLAGAGEQYF. The CDR3 DNA follows: TGTGCCAGCAGTTTACTAGCGGGAGCTGGGGAGCAGTACTTC.

About this clone itself: At one end the junction does not follow the germline gene, possibly because of a read error. The chain recombines TRBV10-3 with TRBJ2-2; 13 nucleotides agree with TRBD2. The CDR3 runs 16 residues. Germline V gene sequence: CDR1 ENHRY, CDR2 SYGVKD. The CDR3 nucleotides read TGTGCCACCAGTGGGACTAGCGGGAAGTACACCGGGGAGCTGTTTTTT. It specifies CATSGTSGKYTGELFF.

This clone showed up just once. CDR3 protein: CASSFGGGYTF. In DNA, the CDR3 is TGTGCCAGCAGCTTCGGGGGAGGCTACACCTTC. The chain recombines TRBV5-4 with TRBJ1-2; tentatively, D is TRBD1 (5 bases). CDR3 length: 11 residues. The V gene lost 2 bases and the J gene lost 8 bases, with 7 bases spanning the gap. Germline V CDR1 and CDR2: SGHNT, YYREEE (reference sequence).

This chain joins TRBV19 and TRBJ1-2, with 10 bases matching TRBD1. V gave up 3 bases and J gave up 4 bases; unmatched junction bases: 5. This CDR3 has 15 residues. Germline V gene sequence: CDR1 LNHDA, CDR2 SQIVND (reference sequence). The CDR3 region has the DNA TGTGCCAGTAGTATCGGGACAGGGGCTGCCTATGGCTACACCTTC. This gives the protein CASSIGTGAAYGYTF.

The J gene is TRBJ1-2, the V gene TRBV5-8; D ambiguous. V was cut by 0 bases and J by 4 bases, with 7 bases left in between. The CDR3 is made up of 13 amino acids. The V gene's germline CDR1 is SGHTS and CDR2 YDEGEE. As DNA, the CDR3 is TGTGCCAGCAGCTTGGTGGGCCGCTATGGCTACACCTTC. This encodes CASSLVGRYGYTF.

V usage is TRBV27 and J usage is TRBJ2-3; 9 positions agree with TRBD1. CDR1 and CDR2 from the germline V gene are MNHEY and SMNVEV (reference sequence). V gave up 0 bases and J gave up 3 bases; unmatched junction bases: 10. This CDR3 has 18 amino acids. The CDR3 sequence: CASSLSQNGQGWTDTQYF. The CDR3 bases are TGTGCCAGCAGTTTATCGCAAAACGGACAGGGGTGGACAGATACGCAGTATTTT.

The rearrangement links TRBV28 to TRBJ1-1; possible D gene TRBD1, 5 bases. Germline loops: CDR1 MDHEN, CDR2 SYDVKM. V shed 4 bases and J shed 10 bases, with 16 bases lying between them. This CDR3 region has 13 residues. This chain's CDR3 is CASSSGFDFRAFF. In DNA, the CDR3 is TGTGCCAGCAGTTCAGGGTTTGACTTCAGAGCTTTCTTT.

The CDR3 region is CASSPLGTGNTEAFF. In DNA, the CDR3 is TGCGCCAGCAGCCCTCTCGGGACAGGGAACACTGAAGCTTTCTTT. J is TRBJ1-1 and V is TRBV4-1; TRBD1 aligns across 8 bases. The V gene's germline CDR1 is MGHRA and CDR2 YSYEKL. CDR3 size: 15 residues. J lost 1 base, V lost 4 bases, and 5 bases had no gene match.

Concerning this clone itself: Sequence at one end of the junction differs from germline and may be a read error. The V call is TRBV7-7, the J call TRBJ2-6; TRBD1 agrees at 7 bases. The CDR3 consists of 16 residues. Germline CDR1 and CDR2: SSHAT and FNYEAQ (reference sequence). CDR3 sequence (DNA): TGTGCTAGCAGCCCCTCAACAGGGGCTGGGGCCAACGTCCTGACTTTC. Translating gives CASSPSTGAGANVLTF.

Worth noting for this clone: This sample also contains other DNA sequences that code for the same CDR3. The CDR3 spells CASREVGELFF. The CDR3 nucleotides read TGTGCCAGTCGGGAGGTAGGGGAGCTGTTTTTT. The chain combines TRBV28 with TRBJ2-2; 7 bases are a match to TRBD2. After removal of 9 bases from V and 8 bases from J, the junction contained 3 bases not matched to a gene. This CDR3 is built from 11 residues. Germline V lookup: CDR1 MDHEN, CDR2 SYDVKM.

The chain couples TRBV30 to TRBJ2-1; 9 bases match TRBD2. Germline V gene lookup returns CDR1 GTSNPN and CDR2 SVGIG (reference sequence). The CDR3 sequence is 15 residues long. V lost 3 bases and J lost 6; bases outside the gene matches: 9. The CDR3 is CAWRIAGDYPNEQFF. The CDR3 nucleotides read TGTGCCTGGAGGATAGCGGGAGATTATCCCAATGAGCAGTTCTTC.

The CDR3 nucleotides are TGCAGCGTGTTATTTCGGACAGGGGCCTACGAGCAGTACTTC. Its protein is CSVLFRTGAYEQYF. The genes are TRBV29-1 and TRBJ2-7; 9 bases agree with TRBD1. The germline gives CDR1 SQVTM, CDR2 ANQGSEA. The trim removed 6 bases at V and 2 bases at J, leaving 8 bases unmatched. The CDR3 length is 14 residues.

This chain connects TRBV7-9 to TRBJ1-1; no clear D gene. This CDR3 is 13 amino acids long. Trimming removed 1 base at V and 0 bases at J, with 3 bases between. CDR1 is SEHNR, CDR2 FQNEAQ, per germline (reference sequence). This CDR3 is CASSLVMNTEAFF. The CDR3 nucleotides are TGTGCCAGCAGCTTAGTCATGAACACTGAAGCTTTCTTT.

V and J are TRBV10-3 and TRBJ1-2, with D hard to call. The CDR3 is made up of 15 amino acids. Per germline, CDR1 ENHRY and CDR2 SYGVKD. Trimming removed 0 bases at V and 6 bases at J, with 14 bases between. The CDR3 sequence: CAISESGRREDGYTF. Written as DNA, the CDR3 is TGTGCCATCAGTGAGTCCGGCAGGCGGGAAGATGGCTACACCTTC.

The chain uses TRBV7-9 and TRBJ2-1; perhaps TRBD2 as D (6 bases). The V and J ends lost 5 bases and 5 bases respectively, with 13 bases between them. The CDR3 consists of 14 residues. Germline-derived CDR1 and CDR2 are SEHNR and FQNEAQ (reference sequence). The CDR3 loop is CASSPRGNNNEQFF. DNA for the CDR3: TGTGCCAGCAGCCCCCGGGGGAATAACAATGAGCAGTTCTTC.

CDR3 region: CASSSRTHYNEQFF. Here the CDR3 DNA reads TGTGCCAGCAGTTCGAGGACTCATTACAATGAGCAGTTCTTC. The chain joins TRBV28 to TRBJ2-1, with D possibly TRBD2 on 5 matching bases. Germline CDR1 and CDR2: MDHEN and SYDVKM. Trimming took off 4 bases at V and 4 bases at J, with 11 bases between the two ends. There are 14 residues in the CDR3. Looking up the rest from reference TRBV28 and TRBJ2-1 gives the full variable domain: DVKVTQSSRYLVKRTGEKVFLECVQDMDHENMFWYRQDPGLGLRLIYFSYDVKMKEKGDIPEGYSVSREKKERFSLILESASTNQTSMYLCASSSRTHYNEQFFGPGTRLTVL.

Only one count was recorded for this clone. V usage is TRBV9 and J usage is TRBJ2-5; 9 positions match TRBD2. The ends lost 3 bases at V and 0 bases at J; junction bases unmatched: 3. Germline lookup yields CDR1 SGDLS and CDR2 YYNGEE. The CDR3 runs 15 residues. The chain's CDR3 is CASSESGGYQETQYF. CDR3 nucleotides: TGTGCCAGCAGCGAAAGCGGGGGGTACCAAGAGACCCAGTACTTC.

The rearrangement uses TRBV2 and TRBJ2-1; D possibly corresponds to TRBD2 (5 bases). Germline V gives CDR1 SNHLY, CDR2 FYNNEI. There are 14 residues in the CDR3. Trimming removed 1 base at V and 3 bases at J, with 7 bases between. CDR3 region: CASSEGGDYNEQFF. The CDR3 nucleotides read TGTGCCAGCAGTGAAGGGGGAGACTACAATGAGCAGTTCTTC.

The chain couples TRBV30 to TRBJ1-1, with no clear D. The V and J ends lost 5 bases and 4 bases respectively, with 8 bases between them. The germline gives CDR1 GTSNPN, CDR2 SVGIG (reference sequence). This CDR3 is built from 11 residues. The CDR3 sequence: CAWGLITEAFF. CDR3 DNA: TGTGCCTGGGGGCTGATCACTGAAGCTTTCTTT.

The chain is built from TRBV6-5 and TRBJ2-7; maybe TRBD2 (5 bases). This CDR3 spans 14 amino acids. Germline V gives CDR1 MNHEY, CDR2 SVGAGI. V was shortened by 0 bases and J by 2 bases, with 8 bases between the two germline ends. This chain's CDR3 is CASSYSGLAYEQYF. The CDR3 DNA reads TGTGCCAGCAGTTACTCAGGACTTGCCTACGAGCAGTACTTC.

V is TRBV5-1 and J is TRBJ2-3; TRBD2 might be the D (5 bases). Germline CDR1 and CDR2: SGHRS and YFSETQ. Trimming took 6 bases from V and 2 from J, leaving 10 bases between them. There are 13 residues in the CDR3. This CDR3 reads CASTPDYTDTQYF. CDR3 DNA: TGCGCCAGCACCCCCGACTACACAGATACGCAGTATTTT.

The J gene is TRBJ2-3, the V gene TRBV7-9; 9 nucleotides align to TRBD1. In germline, CDR1 is SEHNR, CDR2 FQNEAQ (reference sequence). The CDR3 is made up of 16 amino acids. V lost 2 bases and J lost 0; bases outside the gene matches: 3. CDR3 nucleotides: TGTGCCAGCAGCTTAACAGGGGGCCCTAGCACAGATACGCAGTATTTT. This codes for CASSLTGGPSTDTQYF.

The rearrangement uses TRBV27 and TRBJ1-1; 10 bases map to TRBD1. Germline CDR1 MNHEY, CDR2 SMNVEV (reference sequence). The CDR3 consists of 15 residues. The V gene end was trimmed by 5 bases and the J gene end by 3 bases; junction bases not matched to a gene: 6. CDR3 region: CASSTRTGGDTEAFF. In DNA, the CDR3 is TGTGCCAGCAGTACCCGGACAGGGGGAGACACTGAAGCTTTCTTT.